One sample yielded the 31 T cell receptor beta chains listed below, sequenced in a study of blood T cell repertoires in COVID-19. Sequenced by immunoSEQ multiplex PCR; TCRdb stores in-frame clones only, minus some. The sample lists 150,000 to 200,000 clones; 86% were seen once. Sequencing was done on a sample of PBMCs or T cells enriched from blood (not recorded which). The origin of the receptors is a woman in her twenties or thirties who had recovered from COVID-19.

The genes are TRBV5-1 and TRBJ2-5, with 11 bases lining up with TRBD1. There are 13 residues in the CDR3. Trimming cost V 9 bases and J 3 bases; bases outside gene matches: 4. Germline V CDR1 and CDR2: SGHRS, YFSETQ. CDR3 sequence reads: CATRTGGKETQYF. CDR3 bases: TGCGCCACCAGGACAGGGGGCAAAGAGACCCAGTACTTC.

This chain uses TRBV7-9 with TRBJ2-1, with D uncertain. This CDR3 is built from 14 residues. Germline CDR1 and CDR2: SEHNR and FQNEAQ (reference sequence). The CDR3: CGFPGVSQYDEQFF. CDR3 sequence (DNA): TGTGGATTCCCGGGTGTGTCCCAATACGATGAGCAGTTCTTC.

The count of this clone is one. The V and J genes are TRBV7-9 and TRBJ2-1; possibly TRBD2 for D (6 bases). This CDR3 has 14 amino acids. Per the germline V gene, CDR1 is SEHNR and CDR2 is FQNEAQ (reference sequence). The V end was cut by 4 bases, the J end by 4 bases, with 11 bases between. The CDR3 DNA is TGTGCCAGCAGCTCCCCGACTAGGTACAATGAGCAGTTCTTC. Protein sequence: CASSSPTRYNEQFF.

This rearrangement joins TRBV9 to TRBJ2-3, with 8 bases lining up with TRBD2. After removal of 5 bases from V and 4 bases from J, the junction contained 12 bases not matched to a gene. This CDR3 contains 16 residues. Germline-derived CDR1 and CDR2 are SGDLS and YYNGEE. DNA for the CDR3: TGTGCCAGCAGAGACGGCGGGAGCGGGGGCTCAGATACGCAGTATTTT. The encoded protein is CASRDGGSGGSDTQYF. Full variable domain (remainder filled in from reference TRBV9 and TRBJ2-3): DSGVTQTPKHLITATGQRVTLRCSPRSGDLSVYWYQQSLDQGLQFLIQYYNGEERAKGNILERFSAQQFPDLHSELNLSSLELGDSALYFCASRDGGSGGSDTQYFGPGTRLTVL.

The genes are TRBV5-4 and TRBJ1-3, with 10 bases that match TRBD1. Trimming removed 4 bases from V and 4 bases from J; junction bases left unmatched: 8. The CDR3 length is 16 residues. Germline V lookup: CDR1 SGHNT, CDR2 YYREEE (reference sequence). The DNA for the CDR3 is TGTGCCAGCAGCGCCGGGACAGGGGAAACCGGAAACACCATATATTTT. Translating it yields CASSAGTGETGNTIYF.

CDR3 sequence (DNA): TGTGCCAGCAGTTACCCCAGGGGGCGCGGCAATCAGCCCCAGCATTTT. The encoded protein is CASSYPRGRGNQPQHF. This chain joins TRBV6-2 or TRBV6-3 and TRBJ1-5, with 8 bases aligning to TRBD1. The germline CDR1 and CDR2 sequences are MNHEY and SVGEGT. Trimming took 2 bases from V and 2 from J; bases not matched to a gene: 5. The CDR3 has 16 amino acids.

In its sample, this clone was seen once. The chain recombines TRBV28 with TRBJ2-7; 10 bases fit TRBD1. With 5 bases clipped from V and 2 bases from J, the junction kept 6 bases outside the gene matches. CDR1 is MDHEN and CDR2 is SYDVKM in the germline V gene. The CDR3 totals 15 residues. CDR3: CASSVGTGATYEQYF. The CDR3, as DNA: TGTGCCAGCAGTGTTGGGACAGGGGCCACCTACGAGCAGTACTTC.

Written as DNA, the CDR3 is TGTGCCTGGAGTGTATGCGGGTTCTACAATGAGCAGTTCTTC. It translates to CAWSVCGFYNEQFF. The V and J genes are TRBV30 and TRBJ2-1; weak D call: TRBD2 (5 bases). Trimming took 0 bases from V and 3 from J, leaving 9 bases between them. CDR3 length equals 14 residues. The germline V gene has CDR1 GTSNPN and CDR2 SVGIG (reference sequence). The full variable domain, with the rest looked up from reference TRBV30 and TRBJ2-1, is SQTIHQWPATLVQPVGSPLSLECTVEGTSNPNLYWYRQAAGRGLQLLFYSVGIGQISSEVPQNLSASRPQDRQFILSSKKLLLSDSGFYLCAWSVCGFYNEQFFGPGTRLTVL.

The chain has TRBV5-1 and TRBJ2-1, with 7 bases aligning to TRBD2. The CDR3 runs 18 residues. V shed 4 bases and J 0 bases; nucleotides not matched to a gene: 13. CDR1 is SGHRS, CDR2 YFSETQ, per germline. CDR3 coding DNA: TGCGCCAGCAGCAGCGGACTAGGCGGAAGACTCTCCTACAATGAGCAGTTCTTC. It specifies CASSSGLGGRLSYNEQFF.

This clone was recorded once. This chain links TRBV2 with TRBJ1-1; 12 nucleotides agree with TRBD1. CDR1 is SNHLY and CDR2 is FYNNEI in the germline V gene. CDR3 length equals 13 residues. J lost 10 bases, V lost 6 bases, and 6 bases had no gene match. This CDR3 is CASRGQGASGAFF. The CDR3 DNA is TGTGCCAGCAGGGGACAGGGGGCTTCCGGAGCTTTCTTT.

V is TRBV2 and J is TRBJ2-7, with 9 bases that match TRBD1. V was pared by 5 bases and J by 7 bases, with 6 bases of the junction left unmatched. The CDR3 sequence is 13 residues long. From germline, CDR1 is SNHLY and CDR2 FYNNEI. The CDR3 DNA is TGTGCCAGCAGTCCCGGACAGGGGCGGGAGCAGTACTTC. Translated: CASSPGQGREQYF. Filled out from reference TRBV2 and TRBJ2-7, the complete variable domain reads EPEVTQTPSHQVTQMGQEVILRCVPISNHLYFYWYRQILGQKVEFLVSFYNNEISEKSEIFDDQFSVERPDGSNFTLKIRSTKLEDSAMYFCASSPGQGREQYFGPGTRLTVT.

The gene calls are TRBV11-2 and TRBJ1-1, with D unresolved. There are 13 residues in the CDR3. The germline gives CDR1 SGHAT, CDR2 FQNNGV. Trimming removed 0 bases at V and 4 bases at J, with 6 bases between. The CDR3: CASSLEELTEAFF. The CDR3 coding sequence is TGTGCCAGCAGCTTAGAGGAGCTCACTGAAGCTTTCTTT.

This chain uses TRBV28 with TRBJ1-5; D perhaps matches TRBD1 (5 bases). The CDR3 is 14 residues long. Germline CDR1 MDHEN, CDR2 SYDVKM. Trimming pared 3 bases from V and 5 bases from J, leaving 11 bases between. CDR3 protein: CASSLFSGHQPQHF. The CDR3 nucleotides read TGTGCCAGCAGTTTGTTCTCAGGGCATCAGCCCCAGCATTTT.

The chain uses TRBV3-1 (or the pseudogene TRBV3-2) and TRBJ2-3, with D possibly matching TRBD2 (6 bases). This CDR3 region has 16 residues. V shed 4 bases and J shed 2 bases, with 16 bases lying between them. Germline CDR1 reads LGHDT; CDR2 reads YNNKEL (reference sequence). Here the CDR3 reads CASSPRRDSHTDTQYF. Written as DNA, the CDR3 is TGTGCCAGCAGCCCCCGAAGGGACTCCCACACAGATACGCAGTATTTT.

The V and J genes are TRBV18 and TRBJ1-2; 7 nucleotides align to TRBD1. Germline CDR1 KGHSH, CDR2 LQKENI. Unmatched junction bases numbered 8, after V lost 2 bases and J lost 5 bases. The CDR3 covers 15 residues. CDR3 DNA: TGTGCCAGCTCACCAACATCAAACAGGGGTTATGGCTACACCTTC. This gives the protein CASSPTSNRGYGYTF.

This chain connects TRBV19 to TRBJ2-1; 10 positions agree with TRBD2. Germline V gene sequence: CDR1 LNHDA, CDR2 SQIVND (reference sequence). Germline trimming cut 6 bases from V and 2 bases from J; bases unmatched to any gene: 7. CDR3 length equals 16 residues. The CDR3 protein is CASSLQREGAYNEQFF. In DNA form, the CDR3 reads TGTGCCAGTAGCCTCCAGCGGGAGGGTGCCTACAATGAGCAGTTCTTC. The full variable domain, with the rest looked up from reference TRBV19 and TRBJ2-1, is DGGITQSPKYLFRKEGQNVTLSCEQNLNHDAMYWYRQDPGQGLRLIYYSQIVNDFQKGDIAEGYSVSREKKESFPLTVTSAQKNPTAFYLCASSLQREGAYNEQFFGPGTRLTVL.

The V and J genes are TRBV14 and TRBJ1-6; D gene unclear. V shed 0 bases and J shed 0 bases, with 9 bases lying between them. Germline CDR1 and CDR2: SGHDN and FVKESK. The CDR3 sequence is 17 residues long. The CDR3 nucleotides are TGTGCCAGCAGCCAAGATCCGAGGAGCTCCTATAATTCACCCCTCCACTTT. This encodes CASSQDPRSSYNSPLHF.

This chain connects TRBV11-2 to TRBJ1-3; 8 nucleotides align to TRBD1. In germline, CDR1 is SGHAT, CDR2 FQNNGV. This CDR3 is built from 15 residues. The ends lost 5 bases at V and 3 bases at J; junction bases unmatched: 6. DNA of the CDR3: TGTGCCAGCAGCCCAGCAGGGGGCGATGGAAACACCATATATTTT. Translated: CASSPAGGDGNTIYF.

V is TRBV7-8 and J is TRBJ1-6; TRBD1 is a possible D gene (5 bases). The CDR3 runs 14 residues. The germline gives CDR1 SGHVS, CDR2 FQNEAQ. Trimming removed 5 bases from V and 5 bases from J, with 10 bases in between. The CDR3 DNA reads TGTGCCAGCAGCCCGGACACGAATAATTCACCCCTCCACTTT. Protein sequence: CASSPDTNNSPLHF.

The rearrangement uses TRBV11-2 and TRBJ2-3; D gene uncertain. The CDR3 loop spans 15 amino acids. CDR1 is SGHAT and CDR2 is FQNNGV in the germline V gene. V was trimmed by 2 bases and J by 0 bases, leaving 9 bases between them. The CDR3 here is CASSLFSSSTDTQYF. For the CDR3, the DNA is TGTGCCAGCAGCTTATTCAGTTCTAGCACAGATACGCAGTATTTT.

The gene calls are TRBV25-1 and TRBJ1-5; weak D call: TRBD1 (5 bases). Germline CDR1 reads MGHDK; CDR2 reads SYGVNS. Trimming left V 1 base short and J 0 bases short, with 7 bases between. The CDR3 runs to 15 residues. This CDR3 is CASSESGDSNQPQHF. Written as DNA, the CDR3 is TGTGCCAGCAGTGAATCGGGGGATAGCAATCAGCCCCAGCATTTT.

The chain links TRBV12-3 or TRBV12-4 to TRBJ2-5; a possible D gene is TRBD2 (6 bases). The length of the CDR3 is 13 residues. Trimming left V 6 bases short and J 4 bases short, with 12 bases between. The CDR3 region has the DNA TGTGCCAGCAGGAAGCAGGGAGGAGAGACCCAGTACTTC. It translates to CASRKQGGETQYF.

This sequence joins TRBV10-3 and TRBJ1-2, with D tentatively TRBD1 (5 bases). Germline lookup yields CDR1 ENHRY and CDR2 SYGVKD. Trimming cost V 8 bases and J 2 bases, with 12 bases left between them. The CDR3 totals 13 residues. In DNA form, the CDR3 reads TGTGCCATCCCTGAGGCAGGGAACTATGGCTACACCTTC. This sequence encodes CAIPEAGNYGYTF.

V usage is TRBV12-3 or TRBV12-4 and J usage is TRBJ2-1; D not certain. This CDR3 region has 13 residues. V lost 6 bases, J lost 0 bases, and 6 bases lay in between. The CDR3: CASSGSSYNEQFF. CDR3 sequence (DNA): TGTGCCAGCAGCGGTAGCTCCTACAATGAGCAGTTCTTC.

This clone was found a few times. CDR3 residues: CASSLSGDYEQYF. In nucleotides, the CDR3 is TGTGCCAGCAGTTTGTCAGGGGACTACGAGCAGTACTTC. J is TRBJ2-7 and V is TRBV12-3 or TRBV12-4; tentatively, D is TRBD1 (6 bases). This CDR3 has 13 residues. V lost 3 bases and J lost 3, with 9 bases in between.

The chain recombines TRBV25-1 with TRBJ1-1; 9 bases map to TRBD1. CDR1 and CDR2 (germline): MGHDK, SYGVNS. J gave up 8 bases and V 3 bases, and 4 bases lay outside the gene matches. The CDR3 sequence is 13 residues long. The CDR3 loop reads CASSEATGGEAFF. The CDR3 nucleotides are TGTGCCAGCAGTGAGGCTACAGGGGGCGAAGCTTTCTTT.

On this clone itself: A read error may produce the germline difference seen at one junction end. The chain is built from TRBV4-2 and TRBJ2-7; D remains ambiguous. The CDR3 consists of 15 residues. The germline V gene encodes CDR1 LGHNA and CDR2 YNFKEQ. The CDR3, as DNA: TGTGCCAGCAGCCAAGAACTGGGTCTAGGAACACCGACGAACTTC. Translated: CASSQELGLGTPTNF.

The chain combines TRBV5-1 with TRBJ1-1, with TRBD1 matching over 7 bases. After removal of 0 bases from V and 0 bases from J, the junction contained 2 bases not matched to a gene. The CDR3 is made up of 15 amino acids. Germline loops: CDR1 SGHRS, CDR2 YFSETQ. CDR3 bases: TGCGCCAGCAGCTTGGAGGGGGCAATGAACACTGAAGCTTTCTTT. It translates to CASSLEGAMNTEAFF.

This clone was counted between two and nine times. The J gene is TRBJ1-3, the V gene TRBV4-1; tentative D call: TRBD1 (6 bases). V lost 0 bases to trimming and J lost 1 base, with 19 bases between them. The CDR3 extends over 19 amino acids. The V gene's germline CDR1 is MGHRA and CDR2 YSYEKL. Here the CDR3 DNA reads TGCGCCAGCAGCCAAGAGGGTCAGGGGACTACCTCATCTGGAAACACCATATATTTT. This translates into CASSQEGQGTTSSGNTIYF.

The V and J genes are TRBV6-5 and TRBJ1-5; 8 bases fit TRBD1. The V gene end was trimmed by 2 bases and the J gene end by 2 bases; junction bases not matched to a gene: 2. This CDR3 spans 15 amino acids. Germline V lookup: CDR1 MNHEY, CDR2 SVGAGI. The chain's CDR3 is CASSYDRGGNQPQHF. As DNA, the CDR3 is TGTGCCAGCAGTTACGACAGGGGTGGCAATCAGCCCCAGCATTTT.

The rearrangement uses TRBV2 and TRBJ2-7, with a tentative D call TRBD1 (6 bases). Germline CDR1 SNHLY, CDR2 FYNNEI. The CDR3 is 13 amino acids. V lost 4 bases to trimming and J lost 4 bases, with 11 bases between them. The DNA of the CDR3 is TGTGCCAGCAGTGTGGACAGCTTGTACGAGCAGTACTTC. This gives the protein CASSVDSLYEQYF.